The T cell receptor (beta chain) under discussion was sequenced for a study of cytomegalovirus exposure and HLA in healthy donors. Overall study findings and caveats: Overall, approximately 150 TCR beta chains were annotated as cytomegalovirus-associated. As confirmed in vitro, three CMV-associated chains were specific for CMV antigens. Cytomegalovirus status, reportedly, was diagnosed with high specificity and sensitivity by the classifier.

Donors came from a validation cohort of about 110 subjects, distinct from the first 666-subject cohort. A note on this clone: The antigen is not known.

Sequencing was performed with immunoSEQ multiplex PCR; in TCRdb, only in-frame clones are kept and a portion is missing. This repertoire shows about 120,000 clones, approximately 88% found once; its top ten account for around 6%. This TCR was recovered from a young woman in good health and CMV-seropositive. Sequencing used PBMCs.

CDR3 DNA: TGTGCCACCATCTCGACAGGGGGCACTGAAGCTTTCTTT. It encodes CATISTGGTEAFF. The chain couples TRBV6-5 to TRBJ1-1; the match to TRBD1 covers 9 bases. The V segment lost 10 bases and the J segment 4 bases; nucleotides outside the gene matches: 7. Germline V CDR1 and CDR2: MNHEY, SVGAGI. CDR3 length: 13 residues.